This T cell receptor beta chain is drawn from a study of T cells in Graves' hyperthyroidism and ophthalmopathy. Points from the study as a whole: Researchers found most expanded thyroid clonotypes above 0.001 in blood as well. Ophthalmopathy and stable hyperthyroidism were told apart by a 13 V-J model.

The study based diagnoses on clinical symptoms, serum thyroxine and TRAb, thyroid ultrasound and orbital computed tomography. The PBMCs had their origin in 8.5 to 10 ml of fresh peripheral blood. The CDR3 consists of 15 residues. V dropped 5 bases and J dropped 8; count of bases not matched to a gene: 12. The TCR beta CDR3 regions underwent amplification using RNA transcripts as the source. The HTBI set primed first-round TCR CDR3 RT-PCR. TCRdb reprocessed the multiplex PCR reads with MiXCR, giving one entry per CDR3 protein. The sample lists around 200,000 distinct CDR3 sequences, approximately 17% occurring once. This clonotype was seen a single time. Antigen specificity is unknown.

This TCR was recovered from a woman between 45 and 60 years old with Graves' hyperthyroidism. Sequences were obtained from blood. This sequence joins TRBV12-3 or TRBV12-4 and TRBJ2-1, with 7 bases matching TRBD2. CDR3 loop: CASSPGLVGVDEQFF. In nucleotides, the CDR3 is TGTGCCAGCAGTCCCGGACTAGTCGGAGTGGATGAGCAGTTCTTC.